Following are 21 T cell receptor beta chains from one sample sequenced in a study of cytomegalovirus exposure and HLA in healthy donors. PCR used 60 Vbeta primers and 13 Jbeta primers. Here immunoSEQ multiplex PCR was the method, and the copy in TCRdb shows in-frame clones only, minus some. The table records 90,000 to 150,000 clones, approximately 80% of them present only once. The sequenced sample consisted of PBMCs. The receptors stem from a human donor in good health.

This chain links TRBV6-5 with TRBJ2-1; no reliable D call. Per germline, CDR1 MNHEY and CDR2 SVGAGI. V lost 4 bases and J 9 bases, leaving 13 bases between the germline ends. This CDR3 has 13 amino acids. CDR3 DNA: TGTGCCAGCAGTTGGGCTCCGCGTACTGAGCAGTTCTTC. Translated: CASSWAPRTEQFF.

The table lists this clone with a few counts. CDR3 region: CASSLVKETQYF. The CDR3 DNA reads TGTGCCAGCAGCTTAGTCAAAGAGACCCAGTACTTC. V is TRBV7-6 and J is TRBJ2-5; D is unresolved. The V gene's germline CDR1 is SGHVS and CDR2 FNYEAQ. V lost 1 base to trimming and J lost 3 bases, with 3 bases between them. The CDR3 consists of 12 residues.

In nucleotides, the CDR3 is TGTGCCAGCAGCTTCGGGGGGCGCGCTGGGGCCAACGTCCTGACTTTC. Protein product: CASSFGGRAGANVLTF. This rearrangement joins TRBV5-6 to TRBJ2-6, with D maybe TRBD2 (7 bases). V lost 2 bases and J lost 2, with 11 bases in between. The CDR3 spans 16 residues. The germline gives CDR1 SGHDT, CDR2 YYEEEE.

This clone has only one observation. The V gene is TRBV19, the J gene TRBJ1-1; D is ambiguous. The CDR3 totals 13 residues. Trimming cost V 5 bases and J 0 bases, with 7 bases left between them. CDR1 is LNHDA, CDR2 SQIVND, per germline (reference sequence). The CDR3 bases are TGTGCCAGTAGTCTCTTGTTGAACACTGAAGCTTTCTTT. Translating gives CASSLLLNTEAFF. Full variable domain (outside the CDR3, taken from reference TRBV19 and TRBJ1-1): DGGITQSPKYLFRKEGQNVTLSCEQNLNHDAMYWYRQDPGQGLRLIYYSQIVNDFQKGDIAEGYSVSREKKESFPLTVTSAQKNPTAFYLCASSLLLNTEAFFGQGTRLTVV.

The CDR3 DNA is TGTGCCAGCAGCCAATCGTCCGGGGATAATCAGCCCCAGCATTTT. Translated: CASSQSSGDNQPQHF. The V call is TRBV16, the J call TRBJ1-5; no clear D gene. The CDR3 extends over 15 amino acids. Germline assignment: CDR1 KGHSY and CDR2 FQNENV. V lost 0 bases to trimming and J lost 4 bases, with 10 bases between them. The full variable domain, completed using reference TRBV16 and TRBJ1-5, is GEEVAQTPKHLVRGEGQKAKLYCAPIKGHSYVFWYQQVLKNEFKFLISFQNENVFDETGMPKERFSAKCLPNSPCSLEIQATKLEDSAVYFCASSQSSGDNQPQHFGDGTRLSIL.

This clone came up a few times. The rearrangement uses TRBV25-1 and TRBJ2-7, with 9 bases identical to TRBD1. CDR3 length equals 14 residues. The V gene end was trimmed by 6 bases and the J gene end by 4 bases; junction bases not matched to a gene: 7. The germline V gene encodes CDR1 MGHDK and CDR2 SYGVNS. The CDR3 DNA reads as TGTGCCAGCAGGCGGACAGGGGCGTATTACGAGCAGTACTTC. Translated, it gives CASRRTGAYYEQYF.

This clone was seen once. The genes are TRBV5-1 and TRBJ2-7; D perhaps matches TRBD2 (6 bases). V lost 1 base, J lost 3 bases, and 11 bases lay in between. This CDR3 spans 14 amino acids. Looked up from germline, CDR1 is SGHRS and CDR2 is YFSETQ. The CDR3 DNA follows: TGCGCCAGCAGCTTGAGTCAGGGAGGCTACGAGCAGTACTTC. It encodes CASSLSQGGYEQYF.

V and J are TRBV6-5 and TRBJ2-7; TRBD1 might be the D (6 bases). The V end was cut by 5 bases, the J end by 4 bases, with 15 bases between. This CDR3 has 14 residues. Germline V gives CDR1 MNHEY, CDR2 SVGAGI. The DNA of the CDR3 is TGTGCCAGCAGTCTCCTGAACAGGGTATACGAGCAGTACTTC. Its translation is CASSLLNRVYEQYF.

The CDR3 here is CASSSQLASSSYEQYF. The CDR3 DNA reads as TGTGCCAGCAGCTCTCAACTAGCGTCGAGCTCCTACGAGCAGTACTTC. V and J are TRBV11-2 and TRBJ2-7, with 7 nucleotides matching TRBD2. The ends lost 4 bases at V and 0 bases at J; junction bases unmatched: 9. The V gene's germline CDR1 is SGHAT and CDR2 FQNNGV. This CDR3 is built from 16 residues.

This sequence joins TRBV6-5 and TRBJ1-1, with 9 bases aligning to TRBD1. The ends lost 6 bases at V and 6 bases at J; junction bases unmatched: 11. Looked up from germline, CDR1 is MNHEY and CDR2 is SVGAGI. The length of the CDR3 is 15 residues. The chain's CDR3 is CASREPGQGIAEAFF. DNA of the CDR3: TGTGCCAGCAGGGAACCGGGACAGGGTATCGCTGAAGCTTTCTTT.

This CDR3 is CASSQDIGGDGELFF. As DNA, the CDR3 is TGTGCCAGCAGCCAAGATATTGGGGGCGACGGGGAGCTGTTTTTT. The V call is TRBV4-2, the J call TRBJ2-2; TRBD1 might be the D (6 bases). Trimming stripped 0 bases from V and 7 bases from J, with 12 bases between. Germline V gene sequence: CDR1 LGHNA, CDR2 YNFKEQ. The CDR3 is 15 amino acids.

This clone was seen more than once but under ten times. This chain connects TRBV28 to TRBJ2-7, with 7 bases fitting TRBD2. The CDR3 is made up of 16 amino acids. Trimming removed 2 bases from V and 2 bases from J; junction bases left unmatched: 9. The germline V gene encodes CDR1 MDHEN and CDR2 SYDVKM. This CDR3 reads CASSLVPSAGAYEQYF. The CDR3 coding sequence is TGTGCCAGCAGTTTAGTTCCTTCCGCGGGAGCCTACGAGCAGTACTTC. Combining the CDR3 with reference TRBV28 and TRBJ2-7 gives the whole variable domain DVKVTQSSRYLVKRTGEKVFLECVQDMDHENMFWYRQDPGLGLRLIYFSYDVKMKEKGDIPEGYSVSREKKERFSLILESASTNQTSMYLCASSLVPSAGAYEQYFGPGTRLTVT.

CDR3 nucleotides: TGTGCCAGCAACAGGGGGCTGACCGGGGAGCTGTTTTTT. Translating gives CASNRGLTGELFF. The rearrangement links TRBV5-8 to TRBJ2-2; 9 nucleotides align to TRBD1. Germline CDR1 is SGHTS and CDR2 is YDEGEE. J lost 5 bases, V lost 6 bases, and 2 bases had no gene match. The CDR3 totals 13 residues. The whole variable domain, filled in from reference TRBV5-8 and TRBJ2-2, reads EAGVTQSPTHLIKTRGQQATLRCSPISGHTSVYWYQQALGLGLQFLLWYDEGEERNRGNFPPRFSGRQFPNYSSELNVNALELEDSALYLCASNRGLTGELFFGEGSRLTVL.

In its sample, this clone was seen once. This chain links TRBV5-4 with TRBJ1-4; 8 nucleotides align to TRBD1. This CDR3 has 14 amino acids. With 5 bases clipped from V and 8 bases from J, the junction kept 8 bases outside the gene matches. Germline V gene data show CDR1 as SGHNT and CDR2 as YYREEE (reference sequence). DNA of the CDR3: TGTGCCAGCAGAGACAGGGGAATTGAGGAAAAACTGTTTTTT. Encoded protein: CASRDRGIEEKLFF.

The chain carries TRBV6-1 and TRBJ2-1; tentative D call: TRBD1 (6 bases). V shed 6 bases and J shed 5 bases, with 17 bases lying between them. The CDR3 contains 15 residues. Germline-derived CDR1 and CDR2 are MNHNS and SASEGT. The CDR3 here is CASSPQTGVDNEQFF. As DNA, the CDR3 is TGTGCCAGCAGCCCCCAGACAGGTGTCGACAATGAGCAGTTCTTC.

The chain links TRBV7-7 to TRBJ2-3, with D unclear. Germline V gives CDR1 SSHAT, CDR2 FNYEAQ (reference sequence). V was clipped by 6 bases and J by 2 bases, with 9 bases between them. The CDR3 loop spans 13 amino acids. The CDR3 DNA sequence: TGTGCCAGCAGTAGAAATCCCACAGATACGCAGTATTTT. It yields the protein CASSRNPTDTQYF.

The CDR3 reads CASSPLAGVSTLTDTQYF. Here the CDR3 DNA reads TGTGCCAGCAGCCCGTTAGCGGGAGTTTCAACGCTCACAGATACGCAGTATTTT. The chain links TRBV5-6 to TRBJ2-3; 9 nucleotides align to TRBD2. Germline trimming cut 4 bases from V and 2 bases from J; bases unmatched to any gene: 14. The CDR3 is 18 residues long. CDR1 SGHDT and CDR2 YYEEEE come from the germline V gene.

This sequence joins TRBV5-1 and TRBJ2-3; no definite D call. This CDR3 spans 15 amino acids. Germline V gives CDR1 SGHRS, CDR2 YFSETQ. V was cut by 0 bases and J by 4 bases, with 12 bases left in between. DNA of the CDR3: TGCGCCAGCAGCTTGGTCCCGTCAGGCTCAGATACGCAGTATTTT. This gives the protein CASSLVPSGSDTQYF.

This clone was counted once. The genes are TRBV19 and TRBJ2-3; 9 nucleotides align to TRBD2. The J segment lost 3 bases and the V segment lost 7 bases, leaving 14 bases of the junction unmatched. CDR1 and CDR2 (germline): LNHDA, SQIVND (reference sequence). The CDR3 has 17 residues. The CDR3 DNA sequence: TGTGCCAGTACCCGAGGGCTAGCGGGACTGAGGACAGATACGCAGTATTTT. Amino acid sequence: CASTRGLAGLRTDTQYF.

This clone was counted a few times. The J gene is TRBJ2-1, the V gene TRBV6-6; 11 nucleotides align to TRBD2. Germline assignment: CDR1 MNHNY and CDR2 SVGAGI (reference sequence). CDR3 length: 16 amino acids. V was pared by 6 bases and J by 8 bases, with 12 bases of the junction left unmatched. This chain's CDR3 is CASSPGTSGLPHEQFF. The CDR3 DNA is TGTGCCAGCAGCCCCGGGACTAGCGGCCTTCCCCATGAGCAGTTCTTC.

In regard to this clone: One junction end disagrees with the germline gene, perhaps due to a read error. This sequence joins TRBV7-9 and TRBJ1-2, with D perhaps TRBD1 (6 bases). The CDR3 has 14 residues. Germline assignment: CDR1 SEHNR and CDR2 FQNEAQ (reference sequence). The CDR3: CSSSSPRGSHGYTF. In nucleotides, the CDR3 is TGTTCCAGCAGCTCACCCAGGGGTTCGCATGGCTACACCTTC.